This TCR beta chain emerged from a study of shared clonotypes between healthy human individuals. Study in general: Three plates each covered CD4 naive and memory; CD8 naive two, CD8 memory one.

This CDR3 is 15 amino acids long. Trimming stripped 2 bases from V and 2 bases from J, with 15 bases between. Germline assignment: CDR1 GTSNPN and CDR2 SVGIG (reference sequence). Assay used: immunoSEQ multiplex PCR; TCRdb lists only in-frame clones, some missing. This sample has about 2.4 million clones; roughly 93% occur once, and the top ten carry about 0.38%. The clonotype comes from a man aged 18 to 29 in good health. Some clones in this sample may be carry-over from other donors' samples. The specimen sequenced was naive CD4+ T cells from PBMCs. Subset described: CD45RA+ positively selected. V is TRBV30 and J is TRBJ2-5, with a weak D call TRBD2 (5 bases). CDR3 bases: TGTGCCTGGAGTCCCCGGGGAGACCTTCAAGAGACCCAGTACTTC. Its protein product is CAWSPRGDLQETQYF.